Only one count was recorded for the clone carrying this TCR beta chain. V lost 2 bases, J lost 6 bases, and 8 bases lay in between. The germline V gene encodes CDR1 MNHEY and CDR2 SVGEGT. The CDR3 contains 13 residues. These data come from a study of CD8 T cells in Susac syndrome. The wider study: Sequencing included Susac syndrome patients, five or six of them with active disease and under ten in remission.

Random hexamers were used to reverse transcribe roughly 0.45 to 1 ug of RNA. The CDR3 of TCR beta was amplified by immunoSEQ multiplex PCR across 54 Vbeta and 13 Jbeta. MiXCR, run by TCRdb on the immunoSEQ multiplex PCR reads, gives a single entry per CDR3 protein. Among more than 150,000 distinct CDR3 sequences listed, around 95% were seen once. The receptor was derived from a human donor with Susac syndrome. This chain connects TRBV6-2 or TRBV6-3 to TRBJ1-5, with D uncertain. The material sequenced was CD4+ T cells from PBMCs. In DNA form, the CDR3 reads TGTGCCAGCAGTTACGTTGTGGGTCAGCCCCAGCATTTT. Translation gives CASSYVVGQPQHF.